A single sample is the source of the 12 T cell receptor beta chains below, sequenced in a study of response to subunit inactivated influenza vaccine. TCRdb itself ran the RT-PCR reads through MiXCR, one entry per CDR3 protein. The sample comprises 530,000 or so distinct CDR3 sequences, 12% to 15% of which are singletons, and approximately 10% rests with the top ten. Sequences were derived from PBMCs from blood, sampled 11 to 12 days after vaccination. These receptors all stem from a man in his forties or fifties who received an inactivated influenza vaccine.

The chain uses TRBV18 and TRBJ2-1, with D perhaps given as TRBD1 or TRBD2 (5 bases each). Germline V gene sequence: CDR1 KGHSH, CDR2 LQKENI. The CDR3 is made up of 14 amino acids. Trimming shortened V by 1 base and J by 5 bases, and 9 bases separated the two germline ends. The CDR3: CASSPLGEDNEQFF. DNA of the CDR3: TGTGCCAGCTCACCACTGGGGGAAGACAATGAGCAGTTCTTC.

This clonotype was seen a handful of times. The V gene is TRBV28, the J gene TRBJ2-5; D call uncertain. V was clipped by 0 bases and J by 1 base, with 12 bases between them. This CDR3 is built from 16 residues. Germline assignment: CDR1 MDHEN and CDR2 SYDVKM. CDR3 sequence (DNA): TGTGCCAGCAGTTTATGGAGACTCGAAGCCCAAGAGACCCAGTACTTC. It codes for CASSLWRLEAQETQYF.

This sequence joins TRBV4-3 and TRBJ1-6; 10 bases are shared with TRBD1. Germline assignment: CDR1 LGHNA and CDR2 YSLEER. The CDR3 runs to 16 residues. The V gene end was trimmed by 4 bases and the J gene end by 7 bases; junction bases not matched to a gene: 7. CDR3 residues: CASSLGTGERNSPLHF. The CDR3 nucleotides read TGCGCCAGCAGCCTAGGGACAGGGGAGAGGAATTCACCCCTCCACTTT.

The sample holds many counts of this clonotype. This chain joins TRBV7-6 and TRBJ2-1; 9 bases are a match to TRBD2. This CDR3 comprises 12 residues. CDR1 and CDR2 from the germline V gene are SGHVS and FNYEAQ. Trimming cost V 8 bases and J 9 bases; bases outside gene matches: 5. CDR3 bases: TGTGCCAGCTCCGGGCGGGAGGGTGAGCAGTTCTTC. This codes for CASSGREGEQFF.

This clonotype was seen repeatedly, ten times or more. The chain uses TRBV29-1 and TRBJ2-5; D is uncertain. The CDR3 spans 14 residues. The V gene's germline CDR1 is SQVTM and CDR2 ANQGSEA. Trimming took off 5 bases at V and 1 base at J, with 14 bases between the two ends. This chain's CDR3 is CSVLRLGSQETQYF. As DNA, the CDR3 is TGCAGCGTTCTCAGGCTGGGTAGCCAAGAGACCCAGTACTTC.

This chain's CDR3 is CASSDTGTGTGELFF. The CDR3 bases are TGCGCCAGCAGCGACACAGGGACGGGCACCGGGGAGCTGTTTTTT. The chain combines TRBV5-1 with TRBJ2-2, with a tentative D call TRBD1 (6 bases). Germline V gene data show CDR1 as SGHRS and CDR2 as YFSETQ. This CDR3 is 15 amino acids long. Trimming took off 4 bases at V and 4 bases at J, with 14 bases between the two ends.

This clonotype was picked up a small number of times. The rearrangement uses TRBV5-1 and TRBJ2-2, with 8 bases identical to TRBD1. V lost 2 bases, J lost 4 bases, and 4 bases stayed unmatched. Germline CDR1 SGHRS, CDR2 YFSETQ. The CDR3 is made up of 15 amino acids. CDR3 sequence reads: CASSFRGRTTGELFF. Here the CDR3 DNA reads TGCGCCAGCAGCTTCAGGGGGCGTACCACCGGGGAGCTGTTTTTT.

The rearrangement joins TRBV12-3 or TRBV12-4 to TRBJ2-3; 11 bases agree with TRBD2. The V and J ends lost 10 bases and 2 bases, in that order; junction bases with no gene match: 14. This CDR3 is 17 amino acids long. The CDR3 sequence is CATDGEASGGFTDTQYF. The CDR3 DNA reads as TGTGCCACTGACGGGGAGGCTAGCGGGGGGTTCACAGATACGCAGTATTTT.

The sample holds a few counts of this clonotype. The chain is built from TRBV10-3 and TRBJ2-5; TRBD1 aligns across 8 bases. From germline, CDR1 is ENHRY and CDR2 SYGVKD. The CDR3 has 15 residues. V shed 2 bases, J shed 4 bases, and the junction held 6 bases outside the gene matches. DNA of the CDR3: TGTGCCATCAGTGAGATTGGGACAGGTGGAGAGACCCAGTACTTC. Translating it yields CAISEIGTGGETQYF.

On this clonotype: The junction shows a germline mismatch at one end, possibly a read error. The chain recombines TRBV20-1 with TRBJ2-7, with 14 bases that match TRBD2. This CDR3 is 16 amino acids long. Germline V gene lookup returns CDR1 DFQATT and CDR2 SNEGSKA (reference sequence). The CDR3 here is CCARETSGRDGYEQYF. The CDR3 coding sequence is TGCTGTGCTAGAGAGACTAGCGGGAGGGACGGGTACGAGCAGTACTTC.

CDR3 coding DNA: TGTGCCAGCAGTTTAGATTTCGGGACAGCACAAGAGACCCAGTACTTC. Amino acid sequence: CASSLDFGTAQETQYF. The gene calls are TRBV12-3 or TRBV12-4 and TRBJ2-5; 7 nucleotides match TRBD1. The CDR3 sequence is 16 residues long. With V trimmed by 1 base and J by 2 bases, 7 bases remained unmatched.

V and J are TRBV12-3 or TRBV12-4 and TRBJ2-7, with 9 bases matching TRBD1. The CDR3 consists of 14 residues. After removal of 6 bases from V and 6 bases from J, the junction contained 9 bases not matched to a gene. CDR3 residues: CASRTGTGLVEQYF. CDR3 DNA sequence: TGTGCCAGCAGAACGGGGACAGGGCTGGTCGAGCAGTACTTC.